The present TCR beta chain was sequenced within a study of CD8 T cells in Susac syndrome. The CDR3 totals 15 residues. V gave up 4 bases and J gave up 4 bases; unmatched junction bases: 6. Germline lookup yields CDR1 SGHNT and CDR2 YYREEE (reference sequence). The authors reverse transcribed roughly 0.5 to 1 ug RNA with random hexamers. TCRdb recomputed calls from the immunoSEQ multiplex PCR reads with MiXCR, one row per CDR3 protein. The sample yields approximately 170,000 distinct CDR3 sequences, roughly 93% seen once. This clonotype was obtained from a human donor in good health. V is TRBV5-4 and J is TRBJ1-1, with 11 bases fitting TRBD1. The sequencing input was CD4+ T cells from PBMCs. The CDR3 DNA follows: TGTGCCAGCAGCGCGGCCGGGACAGGGGGCACTGAAGCTTTCTTT. This translates into CASSAAGTGGTEAFF.